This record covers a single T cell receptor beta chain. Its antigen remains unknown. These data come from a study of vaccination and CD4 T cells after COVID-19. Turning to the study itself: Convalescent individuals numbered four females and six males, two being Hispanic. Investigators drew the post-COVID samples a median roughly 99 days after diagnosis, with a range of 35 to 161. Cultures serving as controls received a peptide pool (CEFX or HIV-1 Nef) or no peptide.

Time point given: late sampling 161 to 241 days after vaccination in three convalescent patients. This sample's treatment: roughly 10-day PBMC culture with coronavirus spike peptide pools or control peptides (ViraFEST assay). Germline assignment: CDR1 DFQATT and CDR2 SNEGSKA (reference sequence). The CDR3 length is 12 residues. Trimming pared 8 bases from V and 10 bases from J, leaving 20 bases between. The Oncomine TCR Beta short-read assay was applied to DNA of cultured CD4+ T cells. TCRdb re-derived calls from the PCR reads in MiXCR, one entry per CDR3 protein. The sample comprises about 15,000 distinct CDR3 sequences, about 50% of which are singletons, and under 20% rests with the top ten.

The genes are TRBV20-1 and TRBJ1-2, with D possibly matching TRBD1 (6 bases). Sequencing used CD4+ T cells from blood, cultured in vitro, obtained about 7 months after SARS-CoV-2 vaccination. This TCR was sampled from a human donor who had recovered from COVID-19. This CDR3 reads CSTRRGLDDYTF. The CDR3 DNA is TGCAGTACCCGTCGGGGGCTTGACGACTACACCTTC.